This T cell receptor (beta chain) was obtained from a study of blood T cells in healthy people across ages. Whole-study findings and limits: Reliance upon unsorted PBMCs precluded definitive naive versus antigen-experienced comparison. Roughly linearly, TCR beta diversity per million T cells fell as age increased.

A remark on this clonotype: Its antigen is unknown.

The study drew donors from healthy Caucasian individuals in Russia aged roughly 6 to 90. The CDR3 sequence is 14 residues long. From germline, CDR1 is LGHDT and CDR2 YNNKEL (reference sequence). V was shortened by 1 base and J by 3 bases, with 10 bases between the two germline ends. A second roughly 7 to 11 cycle PCR used barcoded and J-beta primers. TCRdb reprocessed the 5' RACE reads via MiXCR and lists one record per CDR3 protein. Of around 1.5 million distinct CDR3 sequences listed, about 31% are singletons. This chain connects TRBV3-1 to TRBJ2-7, with D unresolved. The receptor was isolated from a woman aged 30 to 39 in good health. Sequencing input: blood. CDR3 nucleotide sequence: TGTGCCAGCAGCCAAGTCATGGGCAGCTACGAGCAGTACTTC. Its translation is CASSQVMGSYEQYF.